This entry lists 18 T cell receptor beta chains sequenced from one sample in a study of patients with pleural tuberculosis. Via MiXCR, TCRdb re-called the reads, giving one row per CDR3 protein. The table has 45,000 to 55,000 distinct CDR3 sequences, approximately 7.9% seen once; the top ten hold around 15%. The receptor source for this set is a human donor with pleural tuberculosis.

The chain employs TRBV27 and TRBJ1-5; 7 bases are a match to TRBD1. Germline V gene lookup returns CDR1 MNHEY and CDR2 SMNVEV (reference sequence). This CDR3 has 17 residues. The ends lost 0 bases at V and 1 base at J; junction bases unmatched: 6. CDR3 protein: CASSLSGSQGSNQPQHF. CDR3 DNA sequence: TGTGCCAGCAGTTTATCGGGATCACAGGGGAGCAATCAGCCCCAGCATTTT.

This clonotype was counted ten times or more. V gene TRBV12-3 or TRBV12-4 combines with J gene TRBJ1-2; 9 bases line up with TRBD1. CDR3 length: 18 residues. J gave up 4 bases and V 2 bases, and 14 bases lay outside the gene matches. CDR3 nucleotides: TGTGCCAGCAGTTTACTAGGACAGGGGCGATACCCTTTCTATGGCTACACCTTC. Its protein is CASSLLGQGRYPFYGYTF.

This clonotype was detected many times. In DNA, the CDR3 is TGTGCCAGCAGCTTGGAACAGGATTCCGAAAAACTGTTTTTT. Its translation is CASSLEQDSEKLFF. V and J are TRBV5-4 and TRBJ1-4; a weak D match, TRBD1 (5 bases). V lost 0 bases to trimming and J lost 8 bases, with 11 bases between them. The CDR3 is made up of 14 amino acids. Germline V gene lookup returns CDR1 SGHNT and CDR2 YYREEE (reference sequence).

The sample holds many counts of this clonotype. V gene TRBV6-1 combines with J gene TRBJ1-5; D might be TRBD1 (6 bases). Germline loops: CDR1 MNHNS, CDR2 SASEGT. The germline V and J ends were trimmed by 5 bases and 4 bases, with 9 bases remaining between them. The CDR3 covers 13 residues. In DNA form, the CDR3 reads TGTGCCAGCAGTATGGGGGCGAATCAGCCCCAGCATTTT. It is translated as CASSMGANQPQHF.

This rearrangement joins TRBV12-3 or TRBV12-4 to TRBJ1-5; D is perhaps TRBD1 (6 bases). The V end was cut by 6 bases, the J end by 4 bases, with 16 bases between. CDR3 length: 15 amino acids. Here the CDR3 DNA reads TGTGCCAGCAGGATACAGGGAGTCAGAAATCAGCCCCAGCATTTT. Translating it yields CASRIQGVRNQPQHF.

This clonotype has a count of ten or more. This chain links TRBV20-1 with TRBJ1-5; D is perhaps TRBD1 (5 bases). V lost 1 base and J 3 bases, leaving 16 bases between the germline ends. In germline, CDR1 is DFQATT, CDR2 SNEGSKA (reference sequence). The CDR3 is made up of 16 amino acids. CDR3 protein: CSARAMRTNANQPQHF. In nucleotides, the CDR3 is TGCAGTGCTAGAGCAATGAGGACAAACGCCAATCAGCCCCAGCATTTT.

Ten or more counts support this clonotype. This chain links TRBV27 with TRBJ2-5; a weak D match, TRBD2 (6 bases). The CDR3 is 13 amino acids. The V gene's germline CDR1 is MNHEY and CDR2 SMNVEV (reference sequence). The V gene lost 2 bases and the J gene lost 4 bases, with 8 bases spanning the gap. For the CDR3, the DNA is TGTGCCAGCAGTTTAAGGCGGGGAGAGACCCAGTACTTC. Residues: CASSLRRGETQYF.

The sample holds many counts of this clonotype. The chain joins TRBV27 to TRBJ2-7; D gene uncertain. V was trimmed by 3 bases and J by 1 base, leaving 7 bases between them. The CDR3 has 13 residues. Germline assignment: CDR1 MNHEY and CDR2 SMNVEV (reference sequence). CDR3 amino acids: CASSLGRSYEQYF. The CDR3 DNA reads TGTGCCAGCAGTTTGGGAAGGTCCTACGAGCAGTACTTC.

This clonotype came up a few times. The chain carries TRBV12-3 or TRBV12-4 and TRBJ2-3, with D unclear. CDR3 length: 14 residues. Trimming cost V 5 bases and J 4 bases, with 13 bases left between them. CDR3 loop: CASSRVGVPDTQYF. Written as DNA, the CDR3 is TGTGCCAGCAGTCGGGTTGGGGTCCCAGATACGCAGTATTTT.

This clonotype was seen repeatedly, ten times or more. V usage is TRBV11-2 and J usage is TRBJ1-4; TRBD1 matches at 11 bases. The CDR3 has 14 amino acids. Trimming removed 4 bases from V and 10 bases from J; junction bases left unmatched: 5. The germline CDR1 and CDR2 sequences are SGHAT and FQNNGV. The CDR3 spells CASSWDRGGGKLFF. The CDR3 bases are TGTGCCAGCAGCTGGGACAGGGGGGGCGGAAAACTGTTTTTT.

In this sample, this clonotype turned up a few times. The chain uses TRBV11-2 and TRBJ2-7; TRBD2 is a possible D gene (6 bases). Per germline, CDR1 SGHAT and CDR2 FQNNGV. The length of the CDR3 is 13 residues. The V end was cut by 5 bases, the J end by 6 bases, with 14 bases between. The CDR3 loop is CASSPHMGGEQYF. CDR3 in DNA: TGTGCCAGCAGCCCTCACATGGGAGGCGAGCAGTACTTC.

This clonotype was recorded many times. The V call is TRBV10-1, the J call TRBJ2-3; tentative D call: TRBD2 (6 bases). The V gene lost 7 bases and the J gene lost 2 bases, with 10 bases spanning the gap. The germline CDR1 and CDR2 sequences are WNHNN and SYGVQD (reference sequence). This CDR3 contains 13 residues. This CDR3 reads CASNREITDTQYF. CDR3 nucleotides: TGCGCCAGCAATCGGGAGATCACAGATACGCAGTATTTT.

This clonotype was counted many times. A much larger clonotype is one base distant, so this may be a read error. The DNA of the CDR3 is TGTGCCAGCAGCGCGTTCGGTAGCAATCAGCCCCAGCATTTT. This gives the protein CASSAFGSNQPQHF. The V gene is TRBV12-3 or TRBV12-4, the J gene TRBJ1-5; D ambiguous. The CDR3 consists of 14 residues. V was clipped by 6 bases and J by 0 bases, with 9 bases between them.

In this sample, this clonotype turned up once. A clone one base away is much larger, so this may be a read error. This chain joins TRBV11-1 and TRBJ1-3, with 8 bases matching TRBD1. The CDR3 runs 16 residues. Germline V gene lookup returns CDR1 SGHAT and CDR2 FQDESV (reference sequence). CDR3 DNA: TGTGCCAGCGGCTTTTCAACAGGGGGCTCTGGAAACACCATATATTTT. Amino acids: CASGFSTGGSGNTIYF.

The sample holds a few counts of this clonotype. CDR3 nucleotide sequence: TGTGCCAGTAGTATAAGTAGGGCCAATGAGCAGTTCTTC. It translates to CASSISRANEQFF. The rearrangement joins TRBV19 to TRBJ2-1, with D unclear. With 2 bases removed from V and 6 bases from J, the gap between germline ends came to 8 bases. The CDR3 runs to 13 residues. CDR1 is LNHDA, CDR2 SQIVND, per germline (reference sequence).

This clonotype showed up many times. The J gene is TRBJ1-5, the V gene TRBV19; no reliable D call. Germline V gene lookup returns CDR1 LNHDA and CDR2 SQIVND (reference sequence). The V end was cut by 4 bases, the J end by 4 bases, with 8 bases between. The CDR3 is 13 residues long. In DNA form, the CDR3 reads TGTGCCAGTAGTAGGCGGGAGAATCAGCCCCAGCATTTT. It is translated as CASSRRENQPQHF. The full variable domain, completed using reference TRBV19 and TRBJ1-5, is DGGITQSPKYLFRKEGQNVTLSCEQNLNHDAMYWYRQDPGQGLRLIYYSQIVNDFQKGDIAEGYSVSREKKESFPLTVTSAQKNPTAFYLCASSRRENQPQHFGDGTRLSIL.

This clonotype was observed many times. CDR3 region: CASSLSSGGGEQFF. The CDR3 nucleotides read TGTGCCAGCAGTTTATCCTCCGGCGGGGGTGAGCAGTTCTTC. The J gene is TRBJ2-1, the V gene TRBV27, with TRBD2 matching 7 bases. This CDR3 is 14 amino acids long. J gave up 9 bases and V 0 bases, and 5 bases lay outside the gene matches. Germline V lookup: CDR1 MNHEY, CDR2 SMNVEV (reference sequence).

The sample holds many counts of this clonotype. CDR3 coding DNA: TGTGCCAGCAGCCAAGAAGTGAGGAGGGGTGATGAGCAGTTCTTC. Protein sequence: CASSQEVRRGDEQFF. The chain uses TRBV4-2 and TRBJ2-1, with D possibly being TRBD2 (6 bases). V shed 0 bases and J shed 8 bases, with 14 bases lying between them. Germline V gives CDR1 LGHNA, CDR2 YNFKEQ. The CDR3 has 15 residues.